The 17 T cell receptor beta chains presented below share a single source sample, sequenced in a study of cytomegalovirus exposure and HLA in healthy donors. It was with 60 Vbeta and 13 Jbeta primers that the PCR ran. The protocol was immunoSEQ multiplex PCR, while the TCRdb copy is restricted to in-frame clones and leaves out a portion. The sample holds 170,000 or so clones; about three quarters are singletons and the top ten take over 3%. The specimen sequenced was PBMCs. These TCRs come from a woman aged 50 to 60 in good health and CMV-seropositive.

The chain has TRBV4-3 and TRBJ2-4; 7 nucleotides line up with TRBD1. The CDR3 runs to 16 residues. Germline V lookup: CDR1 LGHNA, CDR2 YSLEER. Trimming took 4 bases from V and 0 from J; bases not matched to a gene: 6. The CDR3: CASSRTTGLAKNIQYF. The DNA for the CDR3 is TGCGCCAGCAGCCGAACGACAGGGTTAGCCAAAAACATTCAGTACTTC.

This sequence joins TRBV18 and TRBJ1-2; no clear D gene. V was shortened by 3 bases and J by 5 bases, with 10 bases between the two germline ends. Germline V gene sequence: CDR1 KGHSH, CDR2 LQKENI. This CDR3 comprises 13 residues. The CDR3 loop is CASSPGGQYGYTF. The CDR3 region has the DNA TGTGCCAGCTCACCGGGCGGGCAGTATGGCTACACCTTC.

The chain's CDR3 is CASRRLLMNTEAFF. CDR3 nucleotide sequence: TGTGCCAGCCGCAGGTTATTAATGAACACTGAAGCTTTCTTT. V and J are TRBV18 and TRBJ1-1; D is ambiguous. Germline V lookup: CDR1 KGHSH, CDR2 LQKENI. CDR3 size: 14 residues. V lost 8 bases, J lost 0 bases, and 13 bases lay in between.

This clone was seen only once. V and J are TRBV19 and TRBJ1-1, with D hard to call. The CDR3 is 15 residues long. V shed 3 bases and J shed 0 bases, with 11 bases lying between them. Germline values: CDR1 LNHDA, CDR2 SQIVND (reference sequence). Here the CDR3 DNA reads TGTGCCAGTAGTATTCGTCAGGCCATGAACACTGAAGCTTTCTTT. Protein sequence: CASSIRQAMNTEAFF.

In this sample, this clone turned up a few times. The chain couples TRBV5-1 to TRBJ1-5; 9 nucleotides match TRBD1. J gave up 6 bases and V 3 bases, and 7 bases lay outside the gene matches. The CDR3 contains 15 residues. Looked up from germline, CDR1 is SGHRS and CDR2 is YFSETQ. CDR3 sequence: CASSWGQGTGQPQHF. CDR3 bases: TGCGCCAGCAGCTGGGGACAGGGAACGGGTCAGCCCCAGCATTTT.

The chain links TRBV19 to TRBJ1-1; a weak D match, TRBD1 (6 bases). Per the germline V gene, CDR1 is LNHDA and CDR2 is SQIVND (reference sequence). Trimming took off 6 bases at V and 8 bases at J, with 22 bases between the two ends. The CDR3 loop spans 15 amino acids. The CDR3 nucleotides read TGTGCCAGTAGAAGGGCAGGGGCTTCCCTCACAGAAGCTTTCTTT. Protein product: CASRRAGASLTEAFF.

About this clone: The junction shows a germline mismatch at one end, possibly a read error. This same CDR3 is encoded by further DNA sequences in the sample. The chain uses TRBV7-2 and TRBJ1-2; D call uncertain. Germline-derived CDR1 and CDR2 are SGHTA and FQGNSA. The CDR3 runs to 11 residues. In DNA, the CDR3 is TGTGCCAGCAGGGCCGAGAGGGAGTCTCTATTC. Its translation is CASRAERESLF.

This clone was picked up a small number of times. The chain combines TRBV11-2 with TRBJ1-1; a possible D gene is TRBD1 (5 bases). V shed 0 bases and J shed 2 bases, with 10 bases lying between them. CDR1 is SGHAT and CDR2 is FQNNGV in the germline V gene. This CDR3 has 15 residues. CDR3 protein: CASSLDWGANTEAFF. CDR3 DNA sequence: TGTGCCAGCAGCTTAGATTGGGGCGCAAACACTGAAGCTTTCTTT. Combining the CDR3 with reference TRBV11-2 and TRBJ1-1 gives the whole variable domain EAGVAQSPRYKIIEKRQSVAFWCNPISGHATLYWYQQILGQGPKLLIQFQNNGVVDDSQLPKDRFSAERLKGVDSTLKIQPAKLEDSAVYLCASSLDWGANTEAFFGQGTRLTVV.

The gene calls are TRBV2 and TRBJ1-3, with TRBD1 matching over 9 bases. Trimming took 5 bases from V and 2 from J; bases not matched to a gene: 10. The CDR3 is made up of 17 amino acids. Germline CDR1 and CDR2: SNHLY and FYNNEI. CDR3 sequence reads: CASSSAPQGAAGNTIYF. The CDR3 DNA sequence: TGTGCCAGCAGTTCGGCGCCACAGGGGGCTGCTGGAAACACCATATATTTT.

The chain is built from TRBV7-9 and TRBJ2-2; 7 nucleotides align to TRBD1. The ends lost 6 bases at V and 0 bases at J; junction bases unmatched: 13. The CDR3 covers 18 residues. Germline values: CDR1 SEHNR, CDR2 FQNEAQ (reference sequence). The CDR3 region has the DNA TGTGCCAGCAGGCTTAACAGGGGTAGTAGGGCGAACACCGGGGAGCTGTTTTTT. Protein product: CASRLNRGSRANTGELFF.

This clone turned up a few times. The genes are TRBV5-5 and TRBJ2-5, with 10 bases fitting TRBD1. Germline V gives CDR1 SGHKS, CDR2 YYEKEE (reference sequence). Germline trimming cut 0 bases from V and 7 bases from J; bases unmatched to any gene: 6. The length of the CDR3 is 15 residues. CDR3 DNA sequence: TGTGCCAGCAGCTTGGCCAGGACAGGGGGGGGGACCCAGTACTTC. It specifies CASSLARTGGGTQYF.

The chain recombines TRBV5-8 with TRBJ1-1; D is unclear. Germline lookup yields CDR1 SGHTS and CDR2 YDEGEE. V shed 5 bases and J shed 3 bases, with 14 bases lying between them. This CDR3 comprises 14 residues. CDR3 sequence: CASSRPGSHTEAFF. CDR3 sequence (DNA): TGTGCCAGCAGTCGGCCAGGATCCCACACTGAAGCTTTCTTT. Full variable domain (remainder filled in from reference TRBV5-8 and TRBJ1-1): EAGVTQSPTHLIKTRGQQATLRCSPISGHTSVYWYQQALGLGLQFLLWYDEGEERNRGNFPPRFSGRQFPNYSSELNVNALELEDSALYLCASSRPGSHTEAFFGQGTRLTVV.

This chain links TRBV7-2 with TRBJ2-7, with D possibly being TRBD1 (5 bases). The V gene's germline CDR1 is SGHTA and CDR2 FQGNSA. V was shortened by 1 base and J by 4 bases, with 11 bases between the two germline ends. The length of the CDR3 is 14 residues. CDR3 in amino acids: CASSLGVGRYEQYF. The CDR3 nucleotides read TGTGCCAGCAGCTTAGGGGTGGGGCGGTACGAGCAGTACTTC.

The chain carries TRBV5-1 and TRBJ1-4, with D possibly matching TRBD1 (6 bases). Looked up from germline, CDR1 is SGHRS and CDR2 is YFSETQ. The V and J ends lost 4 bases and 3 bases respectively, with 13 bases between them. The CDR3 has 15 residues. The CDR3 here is CASSKIQGPNEKLFF. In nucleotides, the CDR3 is TGCGCCAGCAGCAAGATACAGGGTCCTAATGAAAAACTGTTTTTT.

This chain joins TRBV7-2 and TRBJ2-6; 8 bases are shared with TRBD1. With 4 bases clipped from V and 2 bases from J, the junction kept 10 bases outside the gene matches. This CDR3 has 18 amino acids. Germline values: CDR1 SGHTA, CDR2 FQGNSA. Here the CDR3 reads CASSYPTGGVAGANVLTF. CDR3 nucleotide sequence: TGTGCCAGCAGCTATCCCACAGGGGGTGTGGCTGGGGCCAACGTCCTGACTTTC.

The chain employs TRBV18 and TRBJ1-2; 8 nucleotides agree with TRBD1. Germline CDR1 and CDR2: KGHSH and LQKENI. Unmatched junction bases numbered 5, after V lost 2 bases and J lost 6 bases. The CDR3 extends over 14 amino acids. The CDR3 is CASSPSGQANGYTF. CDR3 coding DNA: TGTGCCAGCTCACCATCGGGACAGGCCAATGGCTACACCTTC.

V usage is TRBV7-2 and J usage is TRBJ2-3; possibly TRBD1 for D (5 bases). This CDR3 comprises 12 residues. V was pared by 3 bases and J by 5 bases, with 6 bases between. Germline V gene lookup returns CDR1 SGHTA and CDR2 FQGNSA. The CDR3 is CASSFREDTQYF. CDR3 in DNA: TGTGCCAGCAGCTTCAGGGAAGATACGCAGTATTTT.